This T cell receptor (beta chain) was documented in a study of cytomegalovirus exposure and HLA in healthy donors. V dropped 5 bases and J dropped 1; count of bases not matched to a gene: 9. Germline CDR1 reads SGHVS; CDR2 reads FQNEAQ. The CDR3 is 16 residues long. PCR involved 60 Vbeta and 13 Jbeta primers. Profiled with immunoSEQ multiplex PCR; TCRdb holds only in-frame clones, not every one. The sample includes tens of thousands of clones. This clonotype was sampled from a woman aged 25 to 39 in good health and CMV-seronegative. The sequencing input was PBMCs. This chain links TRBV7-8 with TRBJ2-7, with 9 positions matching TRBD1. The CDR3, as DNA: TGTGCCAGCAGCCCCCACAGGGGGCAGGGTTCCTACGAGCAGTACTTC. Translation gives CASSPHRGQGSYEQYF.